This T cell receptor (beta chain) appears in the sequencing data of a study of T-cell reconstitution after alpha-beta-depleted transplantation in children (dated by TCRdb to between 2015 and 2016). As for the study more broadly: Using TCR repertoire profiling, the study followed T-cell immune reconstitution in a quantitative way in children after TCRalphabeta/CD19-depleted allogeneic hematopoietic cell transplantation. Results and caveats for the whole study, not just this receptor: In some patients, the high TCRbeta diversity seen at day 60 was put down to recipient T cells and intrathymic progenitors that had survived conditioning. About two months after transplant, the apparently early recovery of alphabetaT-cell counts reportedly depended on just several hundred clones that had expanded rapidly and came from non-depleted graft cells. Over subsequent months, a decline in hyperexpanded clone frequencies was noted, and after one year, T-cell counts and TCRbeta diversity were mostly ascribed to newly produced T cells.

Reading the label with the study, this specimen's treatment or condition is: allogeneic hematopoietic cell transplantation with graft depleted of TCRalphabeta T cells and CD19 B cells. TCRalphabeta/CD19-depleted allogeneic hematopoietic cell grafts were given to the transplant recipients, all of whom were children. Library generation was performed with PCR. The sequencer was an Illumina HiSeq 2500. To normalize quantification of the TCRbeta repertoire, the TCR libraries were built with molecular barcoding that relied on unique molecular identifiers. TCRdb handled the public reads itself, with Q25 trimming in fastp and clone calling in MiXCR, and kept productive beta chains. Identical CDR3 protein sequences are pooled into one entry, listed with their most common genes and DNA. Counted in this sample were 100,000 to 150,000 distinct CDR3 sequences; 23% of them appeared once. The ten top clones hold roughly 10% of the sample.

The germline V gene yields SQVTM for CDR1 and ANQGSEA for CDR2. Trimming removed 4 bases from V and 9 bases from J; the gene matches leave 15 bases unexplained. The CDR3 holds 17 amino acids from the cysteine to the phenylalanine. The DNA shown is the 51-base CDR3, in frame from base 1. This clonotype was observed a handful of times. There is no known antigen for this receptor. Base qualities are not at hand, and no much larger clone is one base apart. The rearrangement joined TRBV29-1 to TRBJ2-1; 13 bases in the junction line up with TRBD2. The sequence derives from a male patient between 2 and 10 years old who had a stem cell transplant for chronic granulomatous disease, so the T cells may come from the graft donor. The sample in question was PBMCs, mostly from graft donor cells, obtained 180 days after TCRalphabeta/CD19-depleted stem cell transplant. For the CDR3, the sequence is CSVAHLLTSGRAGEQFF. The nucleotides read TGCAGCGTTGCCCATCTGCTCACTAGCGGGAGGGCAGGTGAGCAGTTCTTC.